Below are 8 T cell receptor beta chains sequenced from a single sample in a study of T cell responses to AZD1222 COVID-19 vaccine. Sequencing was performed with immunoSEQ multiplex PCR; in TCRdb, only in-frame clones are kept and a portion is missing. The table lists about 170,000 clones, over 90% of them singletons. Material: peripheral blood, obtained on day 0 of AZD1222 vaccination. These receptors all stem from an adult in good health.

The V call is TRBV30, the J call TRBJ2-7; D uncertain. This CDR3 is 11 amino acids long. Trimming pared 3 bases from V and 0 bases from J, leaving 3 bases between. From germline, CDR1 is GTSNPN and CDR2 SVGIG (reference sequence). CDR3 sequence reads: CAWSASYEQYF. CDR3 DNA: TGTGCCTGGAGCGCCTCCTACGAGCAGTACTTC.

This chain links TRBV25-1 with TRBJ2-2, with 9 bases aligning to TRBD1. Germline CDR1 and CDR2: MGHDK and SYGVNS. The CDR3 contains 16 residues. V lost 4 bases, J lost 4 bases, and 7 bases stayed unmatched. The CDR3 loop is CASSAEQGAFTGELFF. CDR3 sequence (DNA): TGTGCCAGCAGTGCAGAACAGGGGGCGTTCACCGGGGAGCTGTTTTTT.

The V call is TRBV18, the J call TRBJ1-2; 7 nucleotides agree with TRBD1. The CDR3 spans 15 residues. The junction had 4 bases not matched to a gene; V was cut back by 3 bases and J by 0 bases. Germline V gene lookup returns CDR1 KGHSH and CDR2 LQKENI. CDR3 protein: CASSPSTGPNYGYTF. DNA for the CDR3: TGTGCCAGCTCACCTTCGACAGGGCCTAACTATGGCTACACCTTC.

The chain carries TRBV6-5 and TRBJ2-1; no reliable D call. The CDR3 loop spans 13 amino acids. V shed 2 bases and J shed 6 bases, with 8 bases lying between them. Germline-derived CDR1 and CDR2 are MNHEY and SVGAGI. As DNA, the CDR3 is TGTGCCAGCAGTTACGGAGACGGCAATGAGCAGTTCTTC. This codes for CASSYGDGNEQFF.

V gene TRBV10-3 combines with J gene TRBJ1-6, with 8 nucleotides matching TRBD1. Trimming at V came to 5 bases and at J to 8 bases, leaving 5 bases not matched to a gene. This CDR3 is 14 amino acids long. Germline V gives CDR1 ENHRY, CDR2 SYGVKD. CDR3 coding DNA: TGTGCCATCAGTCCTGGACAGGGCTATTCACCCCTCCACTTT. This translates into CAISPGQGYSPLHF.

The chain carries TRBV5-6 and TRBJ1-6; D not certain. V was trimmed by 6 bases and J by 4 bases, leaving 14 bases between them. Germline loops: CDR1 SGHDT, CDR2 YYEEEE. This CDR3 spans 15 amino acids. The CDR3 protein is CASTIGVGYNSPLHF. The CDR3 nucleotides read TGTGCCAGCACCATTGGGGTAGGATATAATTCACCCCTCCACTTT.

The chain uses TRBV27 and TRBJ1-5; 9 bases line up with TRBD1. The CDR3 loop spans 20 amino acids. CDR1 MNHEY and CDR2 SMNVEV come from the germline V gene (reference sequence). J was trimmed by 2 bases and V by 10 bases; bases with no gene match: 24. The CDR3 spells CATLTIRGTGSNWGNQPQHF. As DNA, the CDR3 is TGTGCCACCCTAACGATCCGGGGGACAGGGAGCAACTGGGGCAATCAGCCCCAGCATTTT.

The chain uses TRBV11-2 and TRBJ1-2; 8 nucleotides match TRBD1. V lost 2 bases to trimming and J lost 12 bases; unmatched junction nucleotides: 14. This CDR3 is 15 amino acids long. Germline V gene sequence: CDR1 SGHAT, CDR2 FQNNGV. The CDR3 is CASSLRGRQGALDTF. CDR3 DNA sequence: TGTGCCAGCAGCTTAAGGGGCCGGCAGGGGGCATTAGACACCTTC.